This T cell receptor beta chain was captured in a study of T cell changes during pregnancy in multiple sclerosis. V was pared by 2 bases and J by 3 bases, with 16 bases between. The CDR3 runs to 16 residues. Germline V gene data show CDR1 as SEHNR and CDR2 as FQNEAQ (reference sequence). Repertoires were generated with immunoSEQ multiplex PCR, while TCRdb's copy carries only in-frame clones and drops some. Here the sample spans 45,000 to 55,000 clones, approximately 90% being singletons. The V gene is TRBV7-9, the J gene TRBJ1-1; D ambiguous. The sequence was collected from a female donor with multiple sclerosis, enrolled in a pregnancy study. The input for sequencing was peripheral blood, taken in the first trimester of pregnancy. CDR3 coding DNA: TGTGCCAGCAGCTTACTTAATCTAGTGGTGTACACTGAAGCTTTCTTT. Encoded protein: CASSLLNLVVYTEAFF.